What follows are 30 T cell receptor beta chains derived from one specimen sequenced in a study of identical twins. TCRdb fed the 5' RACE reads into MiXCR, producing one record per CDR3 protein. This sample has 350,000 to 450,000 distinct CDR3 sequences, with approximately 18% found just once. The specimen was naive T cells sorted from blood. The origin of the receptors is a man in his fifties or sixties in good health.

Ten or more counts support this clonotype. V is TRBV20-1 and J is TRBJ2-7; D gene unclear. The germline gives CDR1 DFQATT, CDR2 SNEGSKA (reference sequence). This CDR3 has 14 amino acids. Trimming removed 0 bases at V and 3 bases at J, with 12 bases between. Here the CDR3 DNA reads TGCAGTGCTAGAGATCGGCAATTCGTCTACGAGCAGTACTTC. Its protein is CSARDRQFVYEQYF.

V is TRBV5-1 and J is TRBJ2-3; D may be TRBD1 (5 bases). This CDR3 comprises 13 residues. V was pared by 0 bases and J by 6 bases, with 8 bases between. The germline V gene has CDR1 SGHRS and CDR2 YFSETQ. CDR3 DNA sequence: TGCGCCAGCAGCTTGGACCCAGGGGATACGCAGTATTTT. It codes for CASSLDPGDTQYF.

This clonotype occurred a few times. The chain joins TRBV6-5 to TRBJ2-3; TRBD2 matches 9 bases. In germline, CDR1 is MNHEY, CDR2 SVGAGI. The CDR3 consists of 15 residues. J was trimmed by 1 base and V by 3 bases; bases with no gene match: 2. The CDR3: CASSYIAGGTDTQYF. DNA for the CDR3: TGTGCCAGCAGTTATATAGCGGGAGGCACAGATACGCAGTATTTT.

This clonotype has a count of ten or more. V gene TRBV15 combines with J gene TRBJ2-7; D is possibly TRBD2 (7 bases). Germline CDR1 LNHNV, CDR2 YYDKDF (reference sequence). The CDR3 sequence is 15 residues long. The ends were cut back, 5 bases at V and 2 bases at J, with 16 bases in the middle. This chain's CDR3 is CATSLTPGGTYEQYF. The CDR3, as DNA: TGTGCCACCAGCCTAACTCCGGGGGGCACCTACGAGCAGTACTTC. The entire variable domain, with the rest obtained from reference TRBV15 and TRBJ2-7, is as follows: DAMVIQNPRYQVTQFGKPVTLSCSQTLNHNVMYWYQQKSSQAPKLLFHYYDKDFNNEADTPDNFQSRRPNTSFCFLDIRSPGLGDTAMYLCATSLTPGGTYEQYFGPGTRLTVT.

The CDR3 is CASRHTGFGNSPLHF. CDR3 in DNA: TGTGCCAGCAGACATACAGGGTTCGGGAATTCACCCCTCCACTTT. The chain is built from TRBV12-3 or TRBV12-4 and TRBJ1-6; a possible D gene is TRBD1 (6 bases). The CDR3 is made up of 15 amino acids. With 6 bases removed from V and 7 bases from J, the gap between germline ends came to 16 bases.

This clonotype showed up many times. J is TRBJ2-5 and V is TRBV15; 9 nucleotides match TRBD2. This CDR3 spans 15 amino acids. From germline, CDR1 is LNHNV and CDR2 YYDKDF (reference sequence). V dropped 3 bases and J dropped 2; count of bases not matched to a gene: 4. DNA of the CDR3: TGTGCCACCAGCAGGGGACTAGCTATACAAGAGACCCAGTACTTC. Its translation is CATSRGLAIQETQYF. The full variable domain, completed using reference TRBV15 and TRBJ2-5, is DAMVIQNPRYQVTQFGKPVTLSCSQTLNHNVMYWYQQKSSQAPKLLFHYYDKDFNNEADTPDNFQSRRPNTSFCFLDIRSPGLGDTAMYLCATSRGLAIQETQYFGPGTRLLVL.

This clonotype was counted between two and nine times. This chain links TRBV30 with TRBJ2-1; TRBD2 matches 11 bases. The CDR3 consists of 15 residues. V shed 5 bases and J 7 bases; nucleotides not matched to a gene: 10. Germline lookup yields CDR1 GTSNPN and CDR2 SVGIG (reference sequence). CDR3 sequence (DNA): TGTGCCTGGGACTATAGCGGGAGGGCCGGGAATGAGCAGTTCTTC. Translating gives CAWDYSGRAGNEQFF.

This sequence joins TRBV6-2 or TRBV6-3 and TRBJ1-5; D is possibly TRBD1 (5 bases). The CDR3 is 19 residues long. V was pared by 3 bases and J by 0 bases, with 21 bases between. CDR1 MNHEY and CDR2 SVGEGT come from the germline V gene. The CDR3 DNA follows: TGTGCCAGCAGTTATGACAGACAGAAACACTCCTATAGCAATCAGCCCCAGCATTTT. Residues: CASSYDRQKHSYSNQPQHF.

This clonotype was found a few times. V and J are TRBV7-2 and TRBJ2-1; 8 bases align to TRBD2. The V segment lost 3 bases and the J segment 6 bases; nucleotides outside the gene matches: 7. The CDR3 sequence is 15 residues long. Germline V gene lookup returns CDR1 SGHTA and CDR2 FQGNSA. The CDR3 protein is CASSLRTSTFNEQFF. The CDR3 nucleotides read TGTGCCAGCAGCTTGCGGACTAGCACGTTCAATGAGCAGTTCTTC.

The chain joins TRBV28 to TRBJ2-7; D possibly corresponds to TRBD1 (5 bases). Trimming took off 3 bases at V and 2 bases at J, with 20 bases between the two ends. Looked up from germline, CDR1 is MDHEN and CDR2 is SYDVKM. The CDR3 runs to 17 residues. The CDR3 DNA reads TGTGCCAGCAGTTTTTCCCCGGTAAAGGGGCCAACCTACGAGCAGTACTTC. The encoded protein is CASSFSPVKGPTYEQYF.

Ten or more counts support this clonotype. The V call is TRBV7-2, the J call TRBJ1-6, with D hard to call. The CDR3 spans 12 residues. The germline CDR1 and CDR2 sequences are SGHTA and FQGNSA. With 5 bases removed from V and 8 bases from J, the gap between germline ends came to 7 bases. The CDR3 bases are TGTGCCAGCAGCCCGTGGGATTCACCCCTCCACTTT. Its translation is CASSPWDSPLHF.

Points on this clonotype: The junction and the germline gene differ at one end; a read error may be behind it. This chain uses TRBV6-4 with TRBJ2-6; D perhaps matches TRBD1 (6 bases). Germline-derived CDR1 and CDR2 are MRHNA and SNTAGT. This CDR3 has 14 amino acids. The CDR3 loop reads CASSTGPGANVLTF. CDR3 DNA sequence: TGTGCCAGCAGTACAGGGCCTGGGGCCAATGTCCTGACTTTC.

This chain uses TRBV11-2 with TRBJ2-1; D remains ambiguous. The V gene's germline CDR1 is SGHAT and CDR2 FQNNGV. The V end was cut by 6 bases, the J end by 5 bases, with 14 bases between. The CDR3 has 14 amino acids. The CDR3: CASSASVKDNEQFF. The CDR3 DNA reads TGTGCCAGCAGTGCCTCGGTAAAAGACAATGAGCAGTTCTTC.

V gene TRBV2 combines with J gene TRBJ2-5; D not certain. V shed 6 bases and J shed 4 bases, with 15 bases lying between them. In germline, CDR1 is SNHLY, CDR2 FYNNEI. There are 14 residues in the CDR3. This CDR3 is CASRAGPKRETQYF. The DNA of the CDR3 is TGTGCCAGCAGAGCCGGGCCAAAAAGAGAGACCCAGTACTTC.

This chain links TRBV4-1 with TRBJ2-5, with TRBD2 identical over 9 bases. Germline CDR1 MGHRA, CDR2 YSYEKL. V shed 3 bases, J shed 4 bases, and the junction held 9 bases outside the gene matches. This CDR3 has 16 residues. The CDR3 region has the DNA TGCGCCAGCAGCCACAGGACTAGCGTGTCTGGAGAGACCCAGTACTTC. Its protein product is CASSHRTSVSGETQYF.

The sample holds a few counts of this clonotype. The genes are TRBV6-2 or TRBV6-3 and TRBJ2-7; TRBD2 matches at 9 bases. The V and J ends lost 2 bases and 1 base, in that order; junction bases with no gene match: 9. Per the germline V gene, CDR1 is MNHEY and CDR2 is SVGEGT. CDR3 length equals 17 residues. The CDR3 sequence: CASSYPGLAGRSYEQYF. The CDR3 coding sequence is TGTGCCAGCAGTTACCCAGGCCTAGCGGGGAGATCCTACGAGCAGTACTTC.

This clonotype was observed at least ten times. The CDR3 reads CASRTSAGTDTQYF. The CDR3 nucleotides are TGTGCCAGCAGGACAAGTGCGGGCACAGATACGCAGTATTTT. The rearrangement joins TRBV6-1 to TRBJ2-3; D is ambiguous. The germline gives CDR1 MNHNS, CDR2 SASEGT. V was pared by 6 bases and J by 1 base, with 11 bases between. CDR3 length equals 14 residues.

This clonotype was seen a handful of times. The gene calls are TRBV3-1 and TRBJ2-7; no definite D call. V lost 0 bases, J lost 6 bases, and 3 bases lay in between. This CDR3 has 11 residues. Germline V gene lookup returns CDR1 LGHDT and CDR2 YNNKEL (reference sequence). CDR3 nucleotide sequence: TGTGCCAGCAGCCAAGACAGCGAGCAGTACTTC. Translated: CASSQDSEQYF.

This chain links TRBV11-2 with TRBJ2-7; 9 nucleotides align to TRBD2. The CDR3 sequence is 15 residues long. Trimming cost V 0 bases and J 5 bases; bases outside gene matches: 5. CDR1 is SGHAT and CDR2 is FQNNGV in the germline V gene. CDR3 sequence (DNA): TGTGCCAGCAGCTTAGAGGCGGGAGGGACCCACGAGCAGTACTTC. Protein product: CASSLEAGGTHEQYF.

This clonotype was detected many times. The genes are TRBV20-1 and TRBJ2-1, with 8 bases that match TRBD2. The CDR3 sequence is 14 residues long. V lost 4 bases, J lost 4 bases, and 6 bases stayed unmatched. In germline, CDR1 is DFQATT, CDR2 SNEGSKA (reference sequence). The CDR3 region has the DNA TGCAGTGCTATCAGCGGGAGTACGTACAATGAGCAGTTCTTC. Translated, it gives CSAISGSTYNEQFF.

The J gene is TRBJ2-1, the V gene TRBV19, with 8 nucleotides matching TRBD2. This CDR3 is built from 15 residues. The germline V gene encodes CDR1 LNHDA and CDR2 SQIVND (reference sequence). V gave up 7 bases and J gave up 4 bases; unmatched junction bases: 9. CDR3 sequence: CASKTKRESYNEQFF. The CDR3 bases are TGTGCCAGTAAGACAAAGCGGGAGAGTTACAATGAGCAGTTCTTC.

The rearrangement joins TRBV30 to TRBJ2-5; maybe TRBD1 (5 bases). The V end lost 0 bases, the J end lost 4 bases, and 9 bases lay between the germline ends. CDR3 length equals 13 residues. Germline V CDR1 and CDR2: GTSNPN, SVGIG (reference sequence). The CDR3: CAWSVWGTETQYF. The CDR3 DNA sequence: TGTGCCTGGAGTGTCTGGGGCACAGAGACCCAGTACTTC. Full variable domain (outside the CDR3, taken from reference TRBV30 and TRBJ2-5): SQTIHQWPATLVQPVGSPLSLECTVEGTSNPNLYWYRQAAGRGLQLLFYSVGIGQISSEVPQNLSASRPQDRQFILSSKKLLLSDSGFYLCAWSVWGTETQYFGPGTRLLVL.

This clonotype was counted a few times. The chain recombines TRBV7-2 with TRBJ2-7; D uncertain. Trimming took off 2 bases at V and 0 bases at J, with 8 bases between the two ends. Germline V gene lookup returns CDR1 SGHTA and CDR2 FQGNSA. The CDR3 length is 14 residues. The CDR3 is CASSLKHRSYEQYF. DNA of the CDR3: TGTGCCAGCAGCTTAAAGCACCGCTCCTACGAGCAGTACTTC.

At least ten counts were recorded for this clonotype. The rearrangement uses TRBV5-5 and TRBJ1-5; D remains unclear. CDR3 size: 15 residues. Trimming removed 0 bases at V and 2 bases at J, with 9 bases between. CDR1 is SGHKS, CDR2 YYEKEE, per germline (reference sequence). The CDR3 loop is CASSLDIMGNQPQHF. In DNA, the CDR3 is TGTGCCAGCAGCTTGGATATCATGGGCAATCAGCCCCAGCATTTT.

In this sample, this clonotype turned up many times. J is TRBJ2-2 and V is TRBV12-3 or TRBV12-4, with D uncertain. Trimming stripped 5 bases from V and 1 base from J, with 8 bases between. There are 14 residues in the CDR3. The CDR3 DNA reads TGTGCCAGCAGTCCCGCCCAGAACACCGGGGAGCTGTTTTTT. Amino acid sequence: CASSPAQNTGELFF.

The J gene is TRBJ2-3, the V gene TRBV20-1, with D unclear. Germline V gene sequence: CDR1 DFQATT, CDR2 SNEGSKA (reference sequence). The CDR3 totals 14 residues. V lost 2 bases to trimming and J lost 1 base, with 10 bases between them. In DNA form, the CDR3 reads TGCAGTGCTAGATGGCCACTCCGCACAGATACGCAGTATTTT. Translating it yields CSARWPLRTDTQYF.

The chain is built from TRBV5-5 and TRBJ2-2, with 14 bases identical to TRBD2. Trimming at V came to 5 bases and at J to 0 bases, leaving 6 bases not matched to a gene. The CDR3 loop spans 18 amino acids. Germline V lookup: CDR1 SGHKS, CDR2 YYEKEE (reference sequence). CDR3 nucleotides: TGTGCCAGCAGGAGGACTAGCGGGGGGACCCCGAACACCGGGGAGCTGTTTTTT. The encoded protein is CASRRTSGGTPNTGELFF. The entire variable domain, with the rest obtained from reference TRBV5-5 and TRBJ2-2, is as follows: DAGVTQSPTHLIKTRGQQVTLRCSPISGHKSVSWYQQVLGQGPQFIFQYYEKEERGRGNFPDRFSARQFPNYSSELNVNALLLGDSALYLCASRRTSGGTPNTGELFFGEGSRLTVL.

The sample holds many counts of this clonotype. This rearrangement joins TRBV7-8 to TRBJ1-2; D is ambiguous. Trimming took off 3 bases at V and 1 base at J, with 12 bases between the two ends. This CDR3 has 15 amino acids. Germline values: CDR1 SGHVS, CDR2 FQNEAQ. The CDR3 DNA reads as TGTGCCAGCAGCTTGGTTATAGGGTATAACTATGGCTACACCTTC. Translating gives CASSLVIGYNYGYTF.

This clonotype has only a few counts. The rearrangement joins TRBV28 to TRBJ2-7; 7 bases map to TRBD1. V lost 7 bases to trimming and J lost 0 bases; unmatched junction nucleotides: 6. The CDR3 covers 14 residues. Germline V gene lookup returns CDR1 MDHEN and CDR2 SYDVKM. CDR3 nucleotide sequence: TGTGCCAGCACCGGGACAGCTGTCTCCTACGAGCAGTACTTC. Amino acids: CASTGTAVSYEQYF.

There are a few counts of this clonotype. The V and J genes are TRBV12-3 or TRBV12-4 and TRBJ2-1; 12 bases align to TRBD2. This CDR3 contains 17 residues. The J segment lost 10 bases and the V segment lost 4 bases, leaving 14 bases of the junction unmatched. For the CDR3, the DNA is TGTGCCAGCAGTTATGTGGGACTAGCGGGCCGCTGGGTAGAGCAGTTCTTC. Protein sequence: CASSYVGLAGRWVEQFF.